The TCR beta chain under discussion was sequenced for a study of PD-L1 blockade in urothelial cancer. TCRdb's table, derived via immunoSEQ multiplex PCR, lists solely in-frame clones and lacks some. Of 55,000 to 80,000 clones in the sample, 81% are singletons; the top ten hold 3% to 4%. Described time point: pretreatment peripheral blood. This CDR3 is built from 17 residues. Germline CDR1 reads SGHRS; CDR2 reads YFSETQ. Losses at the gene ends were 4 bases for V and 0 bases for J; bases not matched to a gene: 10. V usage is TRBV5-1 and J usage is TRBJ2-3, with TRBD2 matching 8 bases. The TCR was taken from a man aged 65-85 years with urothelial cancer. The material sequenced was PBMCs, taken around atezolizumab (anti-PD-L1) treatment. The CDR3 here is CASSLNGLAFSTDTQYF. The CDR3 bases are TGCGCCAGCAGCCTAAACGGACTAGCCTTCAGCACAGATACGCAGTATTTT.